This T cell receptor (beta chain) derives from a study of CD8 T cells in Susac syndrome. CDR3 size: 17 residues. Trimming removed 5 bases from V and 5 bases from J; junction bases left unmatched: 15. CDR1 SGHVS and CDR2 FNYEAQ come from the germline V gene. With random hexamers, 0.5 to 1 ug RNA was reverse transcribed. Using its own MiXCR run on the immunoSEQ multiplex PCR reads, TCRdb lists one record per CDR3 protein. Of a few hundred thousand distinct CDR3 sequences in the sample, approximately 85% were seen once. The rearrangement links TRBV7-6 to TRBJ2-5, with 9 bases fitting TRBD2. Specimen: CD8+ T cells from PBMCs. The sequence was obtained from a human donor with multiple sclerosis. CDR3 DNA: TGTGCCAGCAGCGCCCACTCTGCGGGGGGGCCTAGTGAGACCCAGTACTTC. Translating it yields CASSAHSAGGPSETQYF.